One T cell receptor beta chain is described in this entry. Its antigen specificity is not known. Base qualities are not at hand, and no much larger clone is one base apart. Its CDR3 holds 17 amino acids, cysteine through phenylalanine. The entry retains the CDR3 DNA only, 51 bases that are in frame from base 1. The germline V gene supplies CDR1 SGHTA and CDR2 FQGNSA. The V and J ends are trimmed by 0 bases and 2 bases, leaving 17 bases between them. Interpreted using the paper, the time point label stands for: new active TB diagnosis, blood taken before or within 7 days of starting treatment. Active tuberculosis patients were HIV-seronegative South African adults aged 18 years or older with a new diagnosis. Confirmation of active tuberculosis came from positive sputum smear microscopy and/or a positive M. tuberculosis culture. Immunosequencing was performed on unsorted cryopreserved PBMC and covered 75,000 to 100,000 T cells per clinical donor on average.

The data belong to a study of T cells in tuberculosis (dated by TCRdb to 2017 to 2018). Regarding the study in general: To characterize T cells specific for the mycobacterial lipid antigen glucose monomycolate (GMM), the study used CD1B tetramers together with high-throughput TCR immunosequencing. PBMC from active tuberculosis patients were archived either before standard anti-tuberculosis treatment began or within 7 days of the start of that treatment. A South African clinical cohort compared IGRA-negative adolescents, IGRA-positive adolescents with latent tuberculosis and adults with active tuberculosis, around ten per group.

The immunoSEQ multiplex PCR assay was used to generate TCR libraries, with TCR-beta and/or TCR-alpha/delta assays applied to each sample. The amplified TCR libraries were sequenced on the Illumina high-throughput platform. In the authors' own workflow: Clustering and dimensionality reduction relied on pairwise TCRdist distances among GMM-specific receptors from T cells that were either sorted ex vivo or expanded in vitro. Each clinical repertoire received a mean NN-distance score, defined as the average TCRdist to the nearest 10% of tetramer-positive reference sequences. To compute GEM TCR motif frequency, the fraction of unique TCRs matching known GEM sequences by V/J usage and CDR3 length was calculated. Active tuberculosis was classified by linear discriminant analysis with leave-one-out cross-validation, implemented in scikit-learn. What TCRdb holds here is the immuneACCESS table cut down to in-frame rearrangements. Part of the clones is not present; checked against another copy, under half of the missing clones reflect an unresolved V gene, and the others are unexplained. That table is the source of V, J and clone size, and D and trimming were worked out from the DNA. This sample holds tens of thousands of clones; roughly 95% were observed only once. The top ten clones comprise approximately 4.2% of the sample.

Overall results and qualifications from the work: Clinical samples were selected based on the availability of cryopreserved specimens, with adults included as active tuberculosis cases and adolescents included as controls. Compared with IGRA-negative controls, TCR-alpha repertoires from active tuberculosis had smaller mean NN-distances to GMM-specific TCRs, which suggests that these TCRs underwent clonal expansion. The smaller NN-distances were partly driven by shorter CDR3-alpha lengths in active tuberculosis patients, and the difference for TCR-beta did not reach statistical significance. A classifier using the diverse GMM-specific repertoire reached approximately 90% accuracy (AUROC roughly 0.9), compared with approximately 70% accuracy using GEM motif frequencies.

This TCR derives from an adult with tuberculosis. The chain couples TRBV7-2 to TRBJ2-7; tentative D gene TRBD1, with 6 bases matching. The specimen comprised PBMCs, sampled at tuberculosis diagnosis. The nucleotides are TGTGCCAGCAGCTTAGCGCCTCCAGGCAGGGGCACCTACGAGCAGTACTTC. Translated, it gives CASSLAPPGRGTYEQYF.